The 17 T cell receptor beta chains below come from one sample, sequenced in a study of shared clonotypes between healthy human individuals. Profiling relied on immunoSEQ multiplex PCR, and the TCRdb table lists in-frame clones only, not all of them. The sample consists of over a million clones, 70% to 80% of them appearing once. Material for sequencing was memory CD4+ T cells from PBMCs. Stated subset: CD45RA-negative fraction. The origin of the receptors is a man aged 18 to 30 in good health. Some clones in this sample may be carry-over from other donors' samples.

This clone came up a few times. Other DNA sequences from this sample encode an identical CDR3 as well. V usage is TRBV18 and J usage is TRBJ1-4; TRBD1 is a possible D gene (5 bases). This CDR3 is 15 amino acids long. The ends were cut back, 5 bases at V and 2 bases at J, with 12 bases in the middle. Germline V gene lookup returns CDR1 KGHSH and CDR2 LQKENI. The CDR3 nucleotides are TGTGCCAGCTCATCGCAAGGGGCTACTAATGAAAAACTGTTTTTT. This translates into CASSSQGATNEKLFF.

The chain employs TRBV2 and TRBJ2-7; 7 bases line up with TRBD1. CDR3 length: 15 residues. Looked up from germline, CDR1 is SNHLY and CDR2 is FYNNEI. V shed 7 bases and J 2 bases; nucleotides not matched to a gene: 11. In DNA, the CDR3 is TGTGCCAGCACAGAGGGGGCTACTAAAACCTACGAGCAGTACTTC. Its translation: CASTEGATKTYEQYF.

The chain couples TRBV15 to TRBJ2-5, with D unclear. There are 11 residues in the CDR3. CDR1 and CDR2 from the germline V gene are LNHNV and YYDKDF (reference sequence). V lost 3 bases and J lost 5, with 4 bases in between. CDR3 sequence: CATSRKETQYF. CDR3 bases: TGTGCCACCAGCAGGAAGGAGACCCAGTACTTC.

The chain is built from TRBV6-1 and TRBJ2-7; 7 nucleotides match TRBD1. V shed 3 bases, J shed 0 bases, and the junction held 5 bases outside the gene matches. This CDR3 has 15 amino acids. Germline CDR1 and CDR2: MNHNS and SASEGT. The DNA for the CDR3 is TGTGCCAGCAGTGAGCGGACAGGCCTCTCCTACGAGCAGTACTTC. Amino acids: CASSERTGLSYEQYF.

V gene TRBV19 combines with J gene TRBJ2-7; 10 positions match TRBD2. V dropped 1 base and J dropped 0; count of bases not matched to a gene: 0. Germline CDR1 is LNHDA and CDR2 is SQIVND (reference sequence). This CDR3 has 15 amino acids. CDR3 in DNA: TGTGCCAGTAGTATAGCTAGCGGGAGCTCCTACGAGCAGTACTTC. Protein sequence: CASSIASGSSYEQYF.

This clone was detected only a few times. Other nucleotide sequences from this sample produce the same CDR3. This chain connects TRBV5-1 to TRBJ1-2; TRBD1 aligns across 7 bases. J gave up 4 bases and V 0 bases, and 3 bases lay outside the gene matches. Germline CDR1 is SGHRS and CDR2 is YFSETQ. The CDR3 sequence is 14 residues long. The CDR3 DNA reads as TGCGCCAGCAGCTTGGGACAGGGTAGCTATGGCTACACCTTC. This gives the protein CASSLGQGSYGYTF.

The chain carries TRBV21-1 and TRBJ1-2. TRBV21-1 has pseudogene status. The CDR3 contains 13 residues. The DNA for the CDR3 is TGTGCCAGCAGCAGGAAGTTGGGTCGTGGCTACACCTTC. Encoded protein: CASSRKLGRGYTF.

This clone was picked up one time. The rearrangement uses TRBV5-1 and TRBJ2-5; maybe TRBD1 (5 bases). Trimming took 4 bases from V and 5 from J, leaving 21 bases between them. CDR1 and CDR2 (germline): SGHRS, YFSETQ. This CDR3 has 16 residues. The CDR3 here is CASSPGHRRVFETQYF. In DNA form, the CDR3 reads TGCGCCAGCAGCCCCGGACATCGACGGGTCTTCGAGACCCAGTACTTC.

This clone was picked up a small number of times. The chain links TRBV9 to TRBJ1-4; D is ambiguous. The V end lost 0 bases, the J end lost 7 bases, and 7 bases lay between the germline ends. The CDR3 extends over 13 amino acids. In germline, CDR1 is SGDLS, CDR2 YYNGEE. Written as DNA, the CDR3 is TGTGCCAGCAGCGTAGGAGTCGTTGAAAAACTGTTTTTT. Encoded protein: CASSVGVVEKLFF.

As to this clone: The same CDR3 arises from other DNA sequences in this sample as well. The J gene is TRBJ2-7, the V gene TRBV7-2; the match to TRBD2 covers 7 bases. The ends lost 3 bases at V and 2 bases at J; junction bases unmatched: 4. Per the germline V gene, CDR1 is SGHTA and CDR2 is FQGNSA. This CDR3 spans 14 amino acids. This CDR3 is CASSFTSGAYEQYF. DNA of the CDR3: TGTGCCAGCAGCTTCACCAGCGGGGCCTACGAGCAGTACTTC. Combining the CDR3 with reference TRBV7-2 and TRBJ2-7 gives the whole variable domain GAGVSQSPSNKVTEKGKDVELRCDPISGHTALYWYRQSLGQGLEFLIYFQGNSAPDKSGLPSDRFSAERTGGSVSTLTIQRTQQEDSAVYLCASSFTSGAYEQYFGPGTRLTVT.

V usage is TRBV28 and J usage is TRBJ1-2; 8 bases map to TRBD1. Germline V gives CDR1 MDHEN, CDR2 SYDVKM. The CDR3 has 14 amino acids. V lost 5 bases, J lost 7 bases, and 9 bases stayed unmatched. DNA for the CDR3: TGTGCCAGCAGTCCCTCGCAGGGGGCCGGTGGCTACACCTTC. Encoded protein: CASSPSQGAGGYTF.

On this clone itself: Since a far larger clone is one base different, this is likely a read error. This CDR3 is also generated by other DNA sequences in the sample. The chain has TRBV6-1 and TRBJ1-2, with D possibly matching TRBD1 (5 bases). Per germline, CDR1 MNHNS and CDR2 SASEGT. The CDR3 is 12 residues long. V lost 5 bases, J lost 2 bases, and 6 bases lay in between. The CDR3 reads CASSQGNYGYTF. The CDR3 DNA reads as TGTGCCAGCAGTCAGGGCAACTATGGCTACACCTTC.

As for this clone: This CDR3 is also generated by other DNA sequences in the sample. V gene TRBV25-1 combines with J gene TRBJ2-5; possibly TRBD1 or TRBD2 for D (5 bases each). Trimming left V 3 bases short and J 5 bases short, with 10 bases between. The V gene's germline CDR1 is MGHDK and CDR2 SYGVNS. This CDR3 spans 13 amino acids. DNA for the CDR3: TGTGCCAGCAGTGAGAGGGGCCGGGAGACCCAGTACTTC. Protein: CASSERGRETQYF.

The J gene is TRBJ1-4, the V gene TRBV25-1; TRBD1 is a possible D gene (6 bases). CDR1 MGHDK and CDR2 SYGVNS come from the germline V gene. This CDR3 has 14 amino acids. Trimming left V 4 bases short and J 8 bases short, with 14 bases between. The CDR3 DNA is TGTGCCAGCAGTGGAACAGGGAGATGGGAAAAACTGTTTTTT. The encoded protein is CASSGTGRWEKLFF.

This sequence joins TRBV5-1 and TRBJ2-1; TRBD2 aligns across 7 bases. V shed 0 bases and J 1 base; nucleotides not matched to a gene: 7. The CDR3 is made up of 17 amino acids. Germline CDR1 is SGHRS and CDR2 is YFSETQ. The CDR3 nucleotides are TGCGCCAGCAGCTTGGCTTTTAGCGGGCCGTCCTACAATGAGCAGTTCTTC. Protein: CASSLAFSGPSYNEQFF.

This clone has a handful of counts. V usage is TRBV19 and J usage is TRBJ2-3; TRBD2 matches 11 bases. Per the germline V gene, CDR1 is LNHDA and CDR2 is SQIVND (reference sequence). This CDR3 has 16 residues. V gave up 8 bases and J gave up 5 bases; unmatched junction bases: 12. This CDR3 reads CASGDSGRAGGDTQYF. The CDR3 nucleotides are TGTGCCAGTGGGGATAGCGGGAGGGCCGGGGGAGATACGCAGTATTTT.

The CDR3 DNA reads TGTGCCAGCAGTTTATCGGGAAATCTGAACACTGAAGCTTTCTTT. Protein sequence: CASSLSGNLNTEAFF. The V gene is TRBV27, the J gene TRBJ1-1; the D is unclear. The CDR3 covers 15 residues. The germline V gene has CDR1 MNHEY and CDR2 SMNVEV (reference sequence). Between the trimmed V and J ends, which lost 0 bases and 0 bases, there was a span of 8 bases.